This T cell receptor (beta chain) is from a study of T cell repertoires in chronic hepatitis B (dated by TCRdb to the late 2010s). V has 6 bases trimmed and J has 4 bases trimmed; junction bases matching no gene number 4. The CDR3 spans 15 residues, from the cysteine through the phenylalanine. The entry retains the CDR3 DNA only, 45 bases that are in frame from base 1. The germline V gene provides CDR1 SQVTM and CDR2 ANQGSEA. Library preparation was by the immunoSEQ multiplex PCR assay. This is the immuneACCESS table as TCRdb keeps it, with only in-frame sequences that have V and J called. A part of the clones is gone; compared with another copy, unresolved V genes explain less than half, and the rest is unexplained. In all, the sample holds over 350 clones, and roughly 74% of those were seen once. 43% of the sample is in the top ten clones. Concerning this clone: This clone's antigen is unknown. Base qualities are missing; no much larger clone stands one base away.

The V gene is TRBV29-1 and the J gene is TRBJ2-2; 14 nucleotides in the junction match TRBD2. The clonotype was recovered from a human donor with chronic hepatitis B virus infection. Sequenced material: total CD8+ T cells from PBMCs. The CDR3 region reads CSVGLAGEGTGELFF. Read as DNA, the sequence is TGCAGCGTGGGACTAGCGGGAGAGGGCACCGGGGAGCTGTTTTTT.